This TCR beta chain derives from a study of T cell changes during pregnancy in multiple sclerosis (dated by TCRdb to about 2019). Background on the whole study: Changes in the T cell repertoire over the course of pregnancy were examined in this study in women with multiple sclerosis.

Trimming accounts for 6 bases at V and 5 bases at J, while the number of junction bases matched to no gene is 5. Including the terminal cysteine and phenylalanine, the CDR3 comprises 12 residues. The retained sequence is limited to the CDR3, 36 bases, with the frame set at the first base. The germline V gene sets CDR1 to SQVTM and CDR2 to ANQGSEA. Worth noting for this clone: No cognate antigen has been identified for it. Per-nucleotide qualities are absent, and no much larger clonotype sits a single base away.

To prepare the library, the immunoSEQ multiplex PCR assay was applied. Entries here come from immuneACCESS through TCRdb and include only in-frame sequences with V and J called. Some clones fail to appear in such tables; in the studies checked, an unresolved V gene covers under half of the shortfall, and the cause of the remainder is unknown. This sample lists 79,000 or so clones; 75% to 90% were detected once. Jointly, the top ten make up approximately 3.4% of the sample. Sequences were derived from peripheral blood, sampled before pregnancy. The chain uses TRBV29-1 and TRBJ2-7, with 9 middle bases fitting TRBD1. This clonotype originated in a female donor with multiple sclerosis, enrolled in a pregnancy study. The DNA is as follows: TGCAGCGTATCGACAGGGGGGGACGAGCAGTACTTC. Translation gives CSVSTGGDEQYF.